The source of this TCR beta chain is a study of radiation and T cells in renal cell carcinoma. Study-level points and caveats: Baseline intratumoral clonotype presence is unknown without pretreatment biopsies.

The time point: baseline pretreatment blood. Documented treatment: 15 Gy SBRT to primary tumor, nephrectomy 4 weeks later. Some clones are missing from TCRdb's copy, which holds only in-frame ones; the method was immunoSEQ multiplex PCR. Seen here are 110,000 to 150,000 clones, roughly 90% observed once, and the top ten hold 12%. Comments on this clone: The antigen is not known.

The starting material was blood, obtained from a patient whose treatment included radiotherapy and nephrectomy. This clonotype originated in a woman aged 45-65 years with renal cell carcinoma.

The CDR3 DNA reads as TGTGCCAGCAGCTTAGAGGCCCCCGATGGCTACACCTTC. It is translated as CASSLEAPDGYTF. This rearrangement joins TRBV11-2 to TRBJ1-2, with unresolved D. The germline V and J ends were trimmed by 0 bases and 6 bases, with 8 bases remaining between them. This CDR3 has 13 residues. Germline CDR1 SGHAT, CDR2 FQNNGV. Based on the CDR3 plus reference TRBV11-2 and TRBJ1-2, the full variable domain is EAGVAQSPRYKIIEKRQSVAFWCNPISGHATLYWYQQILGQGPKLLIQFQNNGVVDDSQLPKDRFSAERLKGVDSTLKIQPAKLEDSAVYLCASSLEAPDGYTFGSGTRLTVV.